This T cell receptor beta chain was captured by sequencing in a study of cytomegalovirus exposure and HLA in healthy donors. PCR employed 60 Vbeta and 13 Jbeta primers. Sequencing used immunoSEQ multiplex PCR; TCRdb keeps in-frame clones, though not all of them. The table records 100,000 to 150,000 clones, around two thirds of them present only once. As concerns this clone: The antigen is unknown.

General observations from the study: Accurate HLA-A and HLA-B prediction from TCR beta sequences was reported for most subjects.

Germline V gives CDR1 LNHNV, CDR2 YYDKDF (reference sequence). This CDR3 is 15 amino acids long. V gave up 0 bases and J gave up 4 bases, with 9 bases separating them. The gene calls are TRBV15 and TRBJ2-2, with D perhaps matching TRBD1 (5 bases). The receptor was derived from a man between 60 and 75 years old in good health and CMV-seropositive. The sequenced sample was PBMCs. This chain's CDR3 is CATSRDQGFTGELFF. The CDR3, as DNA: TGTGCCACCAGCAGAGACCAGGGATTCACCGGGGAGCTGTTTTTT. Complete variable domain (other parts from reference TRBV15 and TRBJ2-2): DAMVIQNPRYQVTQFGKPVTLSCSQTLNHNVMYWYQQKSSQAPKLLFHYYDKDFNNEADTPDNFQSRRPNTSFCFLDIRSPGLGDTAMYLCATSRDQGFTGELFFGEGSRLTVL.